The T cell receptor (beta chain) described here comes from a study of tissue T cells after allogeneic stem cell transplantation. Study-level results: In patients and mice, blood and spleen missed much of tissue repertoire.

Libraries were prepared by immunoSEQ multiplex PCR; TCRdb keeps only in-frame clonotypes and omits some of them. This table has more than 8,000 clones, roughly three fifths appearing once. Autopsy tissues spanned esophagus to rectum, liver, skin, and lymphoid organs including spleen. The V segment lost 0 bases and the J segment 1 base; nucleotides outside the gene matches: 7. The germline CDR1 and CDR2 sequences are SGHKS and YYEKEE (reference sequence). CDR3 size: 17 residues. This clone was counted a few times. Its antigen is unidentified. This clonotype was sampled from a female donor older than 55 with lung cancer. The genes are TRBV5-5 and TRBJ2-3, with TRBD2 identical over 8 bases. The input for sequencing was tissue from the jejunum, taken at autopsy. The DNA of the CDR3 is TGTGCCAGCAGCTTGGTGGTAGCGGGGAGCCGCACAGATACGCAGTATTTT. This encodes CASSLVVAGSRTDTQYF.